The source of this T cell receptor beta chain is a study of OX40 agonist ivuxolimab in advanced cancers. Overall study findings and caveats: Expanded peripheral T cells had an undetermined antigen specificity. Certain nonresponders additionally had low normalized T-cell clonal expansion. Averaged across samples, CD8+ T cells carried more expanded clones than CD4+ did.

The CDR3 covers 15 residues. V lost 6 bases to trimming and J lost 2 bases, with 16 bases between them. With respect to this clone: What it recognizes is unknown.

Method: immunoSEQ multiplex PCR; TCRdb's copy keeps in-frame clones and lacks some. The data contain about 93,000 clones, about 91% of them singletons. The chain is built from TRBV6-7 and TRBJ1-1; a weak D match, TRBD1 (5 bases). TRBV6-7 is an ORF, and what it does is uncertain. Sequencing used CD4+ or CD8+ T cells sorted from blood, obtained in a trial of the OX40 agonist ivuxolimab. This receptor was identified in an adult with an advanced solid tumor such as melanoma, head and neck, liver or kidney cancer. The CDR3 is CASRRSTGGNTEAFF. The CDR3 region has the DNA TGTGCCAGCAGGAGGTCCACGGGGGGTAACACTGAAGCTTTCTTT.